This TCR beta chain is drawn from a study of blood T cell repertoires in COVID-19. For the study at large: From the United States, Italy and Spain came samples of acute and convalescent COVID-19.

Original analysis: Estimation of nucleated cell counts was performed using reference gene primer amplification. Generated by immunoSEQ multiplex PCR, the TCRdb table keeps only in-frame clones and is missing some. For V, J and clone size, that table is used; D and trimming come from the DNA. The table includes over 70,000 clones, around 82% detected once. V lost 10 bases and J lost 6, with 13 bases in between. The germline V gene encodes CDR1 LNHDA and CDR2 SQIVND (reference sequence). This CDR3 spans 11 amino acids. What was sequenced was peripheral blood. This rearrangement joins TRBV19 to TRBJ2-7; possibly TRBD2 for D (6 bases). This clonotype was obtained from a human donor in a cohort sampled during active COVID-19. CDR3 sequence reads: CATRRGFEQYF. DNA of the CDR3: TGTGCCACCCGCCGGGGGTTCGAGCAGTACTTC.